This is a list of T cell receptor beta chains from one sample in a study of blood T cell repertoires in COVID-19. Clones were read by immunoSEQ multiplex PCR, and TCRdb kept only the in-frame ones, dropping some. The top ten clones hold approximately 19% of a sample with 200,000 or so clones, around 84% of them seen once. Sequenced: peripheral blood. These receptors came from a human donor in a cohort sampled during active COVID-19. Each CDR3 is given with its conserved first and last residue. Each record gives: V gene, J gene, clone size, D gene, CDR3 length, CDR3 DNA, CDR3 protein. A D gene is named only where the DNA matches it firmly. Size is stated for part of the rows, as once, few or many counts, or as a class when the clone is expanded.

V gene: TRBV19
J gene: TRBJ1-2
clone size: -
D gene: TRBD1
CDR3 length: 11
CDR3 DNA: TGTGCCGTGGGGACAGCCGGCCGCTACACCTTC
CDR3 protein: CAVGTAGRYTF

V gene: TRBV6-1
J gene: TRBJ2-4
clone size: -
D gene: -
CDR3 length: 13
CDR3 DNA: TGTGCCAGCAGTGATGTGAGCAAAAACATTCAGTACTTC
CDR3 protein: CASSDVSKNIQYF

V gene: TRBV18
J gene: TRBJ1-6
clone size: -
D gene: TRBD1
CDR3 length: 18
CDR3 DNA: TGTGCCAGCTCACCTTCACAGGGGCGAAGCTCCTATAATTCACCCCTCCACTTT
CDR3 protein: CASSPSQGRSSYNSPLHF

V gene: TRBV5-4
J gene: TRBJ2-3
clone size: -
D gene: TRBD1
CDR3 length: 14
CDR3 DNA: TGTGCCAGCAGCTCCCGACAGGGAAGGGATACGCAGTATTTT
CDR3 protein: CASSSRQGRDTQYF

V gene: TRBV19
J gene: TRBJ1-5
clone size: -
D gene: -
CDR3 length: 15
CDR3 DNA: TGTGCCAGTAGAGAAACAGACAGTTATTATCAGCCCCAGCATTTT
CDR3 protein: CASRETDSYYQPQHF

V gene: TRBV5-1
J gene: TRBJ1-2
clone size: -
D gene: -
CDR3 length: 16
CDR3 DNA: TGCGCCAGCAGCTTGGTGGGGGGAGGCACCCCCTATGGCTACACCTTC
CDR3 protein: CASSLVGGGTPYGYTF

V gene: TRBV7-6
J gene: TRBJ2-5
clone size: -
D gene: -
CDR3 length: 15
CDR3 DNA: TGTGCCAGCAGCTTAGTTTCAGGGGATGGAGAGACCCAGTACTTC
CDR3 protein: CASSLVSGDGETQYF

V gene: TRBV9
J gene: TRBJ1-1
clone size: -
D gene: -
CDR3 length: 14
CDR3 DNA: TGTGCCAGCAGCCCCAGACAGAAAAACACTGAAGCTTTCTTT
CDR3 protein: CASSPRQKNTEAFF

V gene: TRBV27
J gene: TRBJ2-2
clone size: -
D gene: TRBD1
CDR3 length: 16
CDR3 DNA: TGTGCCAGCAGTCAGAGGGGACAGGGCTCTCCCCGGGAGCTGTTTTTT
CDR3 protein: CASSQRGQGSPRELFF

V gene: TRBV5-6
J gene: TRBJ1-4
clone size: -
D gene: -
CDR3 length: 15
CDR3 DNA: TGTGCCAGCAGCTTGGAGGGGCTCGGAGGGGAAAAACTGTTTTTT
CDR3 protein: CASSLEGLGGEKLFF

V gene: TRBV27
J gene: TRBJ1-6
clone size: -
D gene: TRBD1
CDR3 length: 15
CDR3 DNA: TGTGCCAGCACAGCGCACAGGGGGCTTTTCTCACCCCTCCACTTT
CDR3 protein: CASTAHRGLFSPLHF

V gene: TRBV2
J gene: TRBJ2-1
clone size: -
D gene: TRBD1
CDR3 length: 15
CDR3 DNA: TGTGCCAGCAGCGGAGACAGGGGCTCCTACAATGAGCAGTTCTTC
CDR3 protein: CASSGDRGSYNEQFF

V gene: TRBV5-1
J gene: TRBJ1-4
clone size: -
D gene: TRBD1
CDR3 length: 14
CDR3 DNA: TGCGCCAGTTCACCCGGGACAGGGGACGTTAGACTGTTTTTT
CDR3 protein: CASSPGTGDVRLFF

V gene: TRBV7-8
J gene: TRBJ1-1
clone size: -
D gene: -
CDR3 length: 14
CDR3 DNA: TGTGCCAGCAGCCTTGGAGGAGAGAACACTGAAGCTTTCTTT
CDR3 protein: CASSLGGENTEAFF

V gene: TRBV18
J gene: TRBJ2-1
clone size: -
D gene: -
CDR3 length: 14
CDR3 DNA: TGTGCCAGCTCACCCTCAGGGGCTTACAATGAGCAGTTCTTC
CDR3 protein: CASSPSGAYNEQFF

V gene: TRBV27
J gene: TRBJ2-2
clone size: once
D gene: TRBD2
CDR3 length: 16
CDR3 DNA: TGTGCCAGCAGGTCTAGCGGGATCGGCGACACCGGGGAGCTGTTTTTT
CDR3 protein: CASRSSGIGDTGELFF

V gene: TRBV28
J gene: TRBJ1-2
clone size: -
D gene: -
CDR3 length: 14
CDR3 DNA: TGTGCCAGCAGCCCGGCAGGGGTCAACTATGGCTACACCTTC
CDR3 protein: CASSPAGVNYGYTF

V gene: TRBV5-1
J gene: TRBJ2-5
clone size: -
D gene: -
CDR3 length: 13
CDR3 DNA: TGCGCCAGCAGCTTGGAACTCCCAGAGACCCAGTACTTC
CDR3 protein: CASSLELPETQYF

V gene: TRBV6-2/TRBV6-3
J gene: TRBJ1-1
clone size: -
D gene: TRBD1
CDR3 length: 13
CDR3 DNA: TGTGCCAGCAGTTCCCCCCGGGACAGAGAAGCTTTCTTT
CDR3 protein: CASSSPRDREAFF

V gene: TRBV5-1
J gene: TRBJ2-3
clone size: -
D gene: -
CDR3 length: 11
CDR3 DNA: TGCGCCAGCAGTCGGACAGATACGCAGTATTTT
CDR3 protein: CASSRTDTQYF

V gene: TRBV29-1
J gene: TRBJ1-2
clone size: -
D gene: -
CDR3 length: 11
CDR3 DNA: TGCAGCGTTGAACTATTCAATGGCTACACCTTC
CDR3 protein: CSVELFNGYTF

V gene: TRBV5-1
J gene: TRBJ2-2
clone size: once
D gene: -
CDR3 length: 14
CDR3 DNA: TGCGCCAGCAGCTCGACAGTTAACACCGGGGAGCTGTTTTTT
CDR3 protein: CASSSTVNTGELFF

V gene: TRBV28
J gene: TRBJ2-7
clone size: -
D gene: TRBD2
CDR3 length: 14
CDR3 DNA: TGTGCCAGCAGTTTCCAGCGGGGGGCCTACGAGCAGTACTTC
CDR3 protein: CASSFQRGAYEQYF

V gene: TRBV5-1
J gene: TRBJ2-1
clone size: -
D gene: -
CDR3 length: 15
CDR3 DNA: TGCGCCAGCAGCTTGGGGGCAGGGGAATTATATGAGCAGTTCTTC
CDR3 protein: CASSLGAGELYEQFF

V gene: TRBV7-8
J gene: TRBJ2-3
clone size: -
D gene: -
CDR3 length: 15
CDR3 DNA: TGTGCCAGCAGCTTAGGTCCTAGTTACACAGATACGCAGTATTTT
CDR3 protein: CASSLGPSYTDTQYF

V gene: TRBV28
J gene: TRBJ1-2
clone size: -
D gene: -
CDR3 length: 15
CDR3 DNA: TGTGCCAGCAGTTCTTCCGGGGGATTGCACTATGGCTACACCTTC
CDR3 protein: CASSSSGGLHYGYTF

V gene: TRBV6-6
J gene: TRBJ1-1
clone size: -
D gene: -
CDR3 length: 15
CDR3 DNA: TGTGCCAGCAGTCATACGGGACACGAGAACACTGAAGCTTTCTTT
CDR3 protein: CASSHTGHENTEAFF

V gene: TRBV3-1/TRBV3-2
J gene: TRBJ2-1
clone size: -
D gene: -
CDR3 length: 12
CDR3 DNA: TGTGCCAGCAGCTTTCGGGGCAATGAGCAGTTCTTC
CDR3 protein: CASSFRGNEQFF

V gene: TRBV6-5
J gene: TRBJ1-5
clone size: -
D gene: TRBD1
CDR3 length: 15
CDR3 DNA: TGTGCCAGCAGTTACTCAGGACAGGGCAGGCAGCCCCAGCATTTT
CDR3 protein: CASSYSGQGRQPQHF

V gene: TRBV6-6
J gene: TRBJ2-1
clone size: -
D gene: TRBD2
CDR3 length: 14
CDR3 DNA: TGTGCCAGCAGTTCTAGCGGGGGCATTGGGGAGCAGTTCTTC
CDR3 protein: CASSSSGGIGEQFF

V gene: TRBV30
J gene: TRBJ1-4
clone size: -
D gene: -
CDR3 length: 14
CDR3 DNA: TGTGCCTGGAGTACAACGGGTTCTAATGAAAAACTGTTTTTT
CDR3 protein: CAWSTTGSNEKLFF

V gene: TRBV10-3
J gene: TRBJ2-1
clone size: once
D gene: TRBD1
CDR3 length: 17
CDR3 DNA: TGTGCCATCAGTGAGCACCAGGGGGCGCGGTCCTACAATGAGCAGTTCTTC
CDR3 protein: CAISEHQGARSYNEQFF

V gene: TRBV9
J gene: TRBJ2-4
clone size: -
D gene: -
CDR3 length: 14
CDR3 DNA: TGTGCCAGCAGCCCTGCACTAGCCAAAAACATTCAGTACTTC
CDR3 protein: CASSPALAKNIQYF

V gene: TRBV21-1
J gene: TRBJ2-4
clone size: -
D gene: -
CDR3 length: 15
CDR3 DNA: TGTGCCAGCAGCGGTCAGACACTAGCCAAAAACATTCAGTACTTC
CDR3 protein: CASSGQTLAKNIQYF

V gene: TRBV18
J gene: TRBJ2-5
clone size: -
D gene: -
CDR3 length: 14
CDR3 DNA: TGTGCCAGCTCGTCCGACAGTTCCCAAGAGACCCAGTACTTC
CDR3 protein: CASSSDSSQETQYF

V gene: TRBV20-1
J gene: TRBJ1-4
clone size: many
D gene: TRBD1
CDR3 length: 11
CDR3 DNA: TGCACCGGACAGGTTAATGAAAAACTGTTTTTT
CDR3 protein: CTGQVNEKLFF

V gene: TRBV6-5
J gene: TRBJ2-5
clone size: -
D gene: -
CDR3 length: 14
CDR3 DNA: TGTGCCAGCAGACCGGAGGGGGCGGTGGGGACCCAGTACTTC
CDR3 protein: CASRPEGAVGTQYF

V gene: TRBV6-5
J gene: TRBJ1-4
clone size: -
D gene: -
CDR3 length: 14
CDR3 DNA: TGTGCCAGCAGAGCTCAGGGGTTGGGTGAAAAACTGTTTTTT
CDR3 protein: CASRAQGLGEKLFF

V gene: TRBV5-1
J gene: TRBJ2-7
clone size: -
D gene: -
CDR3 length: 15
CDR3 DNA: TGCGCCAGCAGCCCTGCTAGCGAGGCCTCCTACGAGCAGTACTTC
CDR3 protein: CASSPASEASYEQYF

V gene: TRBV9
J gene: TRBJ2-1
clone size: -
D gene: TRBD2
CDR3 length: 16
CDR3 DNA: TGTGCCAGCAGCGTAGCTATAGGACTAGCGGGAAATGAGCAGTTCTTC
CDR3 protein: CASSVAIGLAGNEQFF

V gene: TRBV7-2
J gene: TRBJ2-3
clone size: -
D gene: TRBD2
CDR3 length: 19
CDR3 DNA: TGTGCCAGCAGCTTATATTCGGCTAGCGGGGGGGCTAGCACAGATACGCAGTATTTT
CDR3 protein: CASSLYSASGGASTDTQYF

V gene: TRBV19
J gene: TRBJ2-6
clone size: -
D gene: -
CDR3 length: 16
CDR3 DNA: TGTGCCAGTAGTATAGAAGGGGGAACTGGGGCCAACGTCCTGACTTTC
CDR3 protein: CASSIEGGTGANVLTF

V gene: TRBV18
J gene: TRBJ2-5
clone size: -
D gene: -
CDR3 length: 14
CDR3 DNA: TGTGCCAGCTCACCGCAGGGTATTCAAGAGACCCAGTACTTC
CDR3 protein: CASSPQGIQETQYF

V gene: TRBV5-1
J gene: TRBJ2-7
clone size: -
D gene: TRBD1
CDR3 length: 15
CDR3 DNA: TGCGCCAGCAGCCCCGGGACAGGCATTTCCCACGAGCAGTACTTC
CDR3 protein: CASSPGTGISHEQYF

V gene: TRBV6-5
J gene: TRBJ1-6
clone size: -
D gene: -
CDR3 length: 14
CDR3 DNA: TGTGCCAGCAGTTACTTTCCAGAAGATTCACCCCTCCACTTT
CDR3 protein: CASSYFPEDSPLHF

V gene: TRBV2
J gene: TRBJ1-2
clone size: few
D gene: -
CDR3 length: 11
CDR3 DNA: TGTGCCAGCAGTGCAGGGTTCAGCTACACCTTC
CDR3 protein: CASSAGFSYTF

V gene: TRBV9
J gene: TRBJ2-3
clone size: few
D gene: -
CDR3 length: 14
CDR3 DNA: TGTGCCAGCAGCGACGACAGGAGCACAGATACGCAGTATTTT
CDR3 protein: CASSDDRSTDTQYF

V gene: TRBV7-2
J gene: TRBJ1-5
clone size: once
D gene: TRBD1
CDR3 length: 16
CDR3 DNA: TGTGCCAGCAGCTTGGGCAGGGGGTATAACAATCAGCCCCAGCATTTT
CDR3 protein: CASSLGRGYNNQPQHF